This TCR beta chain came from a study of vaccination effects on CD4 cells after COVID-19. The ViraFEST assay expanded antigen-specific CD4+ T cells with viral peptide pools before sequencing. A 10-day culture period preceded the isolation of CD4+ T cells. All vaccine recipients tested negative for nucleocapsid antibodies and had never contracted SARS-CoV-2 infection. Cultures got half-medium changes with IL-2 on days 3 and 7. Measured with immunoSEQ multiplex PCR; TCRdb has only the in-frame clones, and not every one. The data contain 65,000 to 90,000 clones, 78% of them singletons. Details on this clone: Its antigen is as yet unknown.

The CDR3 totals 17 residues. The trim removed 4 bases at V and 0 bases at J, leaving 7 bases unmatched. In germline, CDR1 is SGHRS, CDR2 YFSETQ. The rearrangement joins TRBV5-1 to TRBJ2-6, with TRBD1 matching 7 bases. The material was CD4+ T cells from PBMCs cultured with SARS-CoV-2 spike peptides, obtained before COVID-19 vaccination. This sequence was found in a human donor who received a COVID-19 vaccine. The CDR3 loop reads CASSGDSRASGANVLTF. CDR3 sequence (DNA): TGCGCCAGCAGCGGGGACAGTCGAGCCTCTGGGGCCAACGTCCTGACTTTC.